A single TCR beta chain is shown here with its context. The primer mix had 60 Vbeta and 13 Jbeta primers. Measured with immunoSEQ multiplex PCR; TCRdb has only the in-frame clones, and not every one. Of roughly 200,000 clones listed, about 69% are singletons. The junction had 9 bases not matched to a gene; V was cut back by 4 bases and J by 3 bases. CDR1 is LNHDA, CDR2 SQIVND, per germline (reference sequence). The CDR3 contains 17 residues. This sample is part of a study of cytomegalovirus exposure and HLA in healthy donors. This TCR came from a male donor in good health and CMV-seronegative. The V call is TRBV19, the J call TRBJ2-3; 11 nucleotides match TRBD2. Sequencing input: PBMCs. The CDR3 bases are TGTGCCAGTAGTAGCGGTAGCGGGGGGGCCCGAACAGATACGCAGTATTTT. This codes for CASSSGSGGARTDTQYF.